A single sample is the source of the 25 T cell receptor beta chains below, sequenced in a study of blood T cell repertoires in COVID-19. The data were produced by immunoSEQ multiplex PCR, yet TCRdb's version contains in-frame clones alone and is incomplete. The data contain some 360,000 clones, roughly 86% of them seen just once; the ten biggest clones take up roughly 2.1%. Sequencing was performed on peripheral blood. The receptors derive from a woman aged 60-75 years with COVID-19, enrolled during active disease.

The rearrangement joins TRBV29-1 to TRBJ2-7, with 8 bases aligning to TRBD1. Germline V gene data show CDR1 as SQVTM and CDR2 as ANQGSEA. The CDR3 extends over 14 amino acids. V shed 7 bases, J shed 2 bases, and the junction held 10 bases outside the gene matches. DNA for the CDR3: TGCAGCGCCTCTGGCGGGACAGGTGCCTACGAGCAGTACTTC. It specifies CSASGGTGAYEQYF.

The J gene is TRBJ1-6, the V gene TRBV7-8, with a possible D match to TRBD1 (6 bases). The ends were cut back, 1 base at V and 7 bases at J, with 14 bases in the middle. CDR3 length: 16 residues. The germline V gene has CDR1 SGHVS and CDR2 FQNEAQ. The CDR3 protein is CASSLEQGRINSPLHF. The CDR3 nucleotides are TGTGCCAGCAGCTTAGAACAGGGCAGAATAAATTCACCCCTCCACTTT.

CDR3 sequence reads: CASSYPGAGELFF. CDR3 bases: TGTGCCAGCAGTTACCCGGGAGCCGGGGAGCTGTTTTTT. The chain uses TRBV6-2 or TRBV6-3 and TRBJ2-2; D possibly corresponds to TRBD2 (6 bases). The CDR3 spans 13 residues. Germline lookup yields CDR1 MNHEY and CDR2 SVGEGT. V was shortened by 2 bases and J by 6 bases, with 7 bases between the two germline ends.

This sequence joins TRBV5-3 and TRBJ1-1; TRBD1 agrees at 9 bases. TRBV5-3 is an ORF, and what it does is uncertain. The CDR3 is 22 amino acids. The trim removed 2 bases at V and 0 bases at J, leaving 23 bases unmatched. CDR3 bases: TGTGCCAGAAGCTTTCCGGGTCTGGTGTCCGGACAGGGGAGAGGGATGAACACTGAAGCTTTCTTT. Encoded protein: CARSFPGLVSGQGRGMNTEAFF.

This clone was observed a few times. Here the CDR3 reads CASSFLGASDTGELFF. The CDR3 coding sequence is TGTGCCAGCAGCTTCCTTGGGGCTTCGGACACCGGGGAGCTGTTTTTT. The J gene is TRBJ2-2, the V gene TRBV5-5; the D gene is possibly TRBD1 (5 bases). The ends were cut back, 2 bases at V and 3 bases at J, with 14 bases in the middle. The CDR3 extends over 16 amino acids. Germline V CDR1 and CDR2: SGHKS, YYEKEE (reference sequence).

This chain links TRBV6-5 with TRBJ2-5; D may be TRBD2 (6 bases). Between the trimmed V and J ends, which lost 0 bases and 2 bases, there was a span of 13 bases. The CDR3 length is 16 residues. Germline CDR1 is MNHEY and CDR2 is SVGAGI. The CDR3 nucleotides read TGTGCCAGCAGTTACTCGCTAACGGGGGTACAAGAGACCCAGTACTTC. Translating it yields CASSYSLTGVQETQYF.

The chain has TRBV28 and TRBJ1-5, with a possible D match to TRBD1 (6 bases). The CDR3 contains 14 residues. V lost 5 bases, J lost 3 bases, and 11 bases lay in between. Germline CDR1 is MDHEN and CDR2 is SYDVKM. CDR3 loop: CASSRGGPNQPQHF. DNA for the CDR3: TGTGCCAGCAGTCGGGGGGGCCCCAATCAGCCCCAGCATTTT.

This CDR3 is CASRTQGAPGNEQFF. The DNA of the CDR3 is TGTGCCAGCAGGACACAGGGGGCCCCGGGCAATGAGCAGTTCTTC. The V call is TRBV2, the J call TRBJ2-1, with 9 bases identical to TRBD1. V lost 6 bases, J lost 6 bases, and 9 bases stayed unmatched. The length of the CDR3 is 15 residues. The germline CDR1 and CDR2 sequences are SNHLY and FYNNEI. The full variable domain, in which reference TRBV2 and TRBJ2-1 provide the parts outside the CDR3, is EPEVTQTPSHQVTQMGQEVILRCVPISNHLYFYWYRQILGQKVEFLVSFYNNEISEKSEIFDDQFSVERPDGSNFTLKIRSTKLEDSAMYFCASRTQGAPGNEQFFGPGTRLTVL.

The chain uses TRBV5-5 and TRBJ1-6; weak D call: TRBD1 (5 bases). This CDR3 has 16 amino acids. Germline-derived CDR1 and CDR2 are SGHKS and YYEKEE (reference sequence). V was shortened by 1 base and J by 1 base, with 9 bases between the two germline ends. The CDR3 coding sequence is TGTGCCAGCAGCTTGCCAGGGCTGTCCTATAATTCACCCCTCCACTTT. Amino acid sequence: CASSLPGLSYNSPLHF.

Only one count was recorded for this clone. The chain links TRBV4-1 to TRBJ2-7; 9 nucleotides line up with TRBD2. CDR3 length: 16 residues. Trimming at V came to 1 base and at J to 3 bases, leaving 7 bases not matched to a gene. CDR1 and CDR2 from the germline V gene are MGHRA and YSYEKL. DNA for the CDR3: TGCGCCAGCAGCCAAGTGCGGAGCGGGGGGAACTACGAGCAGTACTTC. Amino acid sequence: CASSQVRSGGNYEQYF.

The chain joins TRBV18 to TRBJ1-5, with D possibly TRBD1 on 5 matching bases. V lost 2 bases, J lost 7 bases, and 12 bases lay in between. The V gene's germline CDR1 is KGHSH and CDR2 LQKENI. The CDR3 is 14 amino acids. The chain's CDR3 is CASSPAWGDQPQHF. CDR3 DNA: TGTGCCAGCTCACCAGCATGGGGGGACCAGCCCCAGCATTTT.

The V call is TRBV11-2, the J call TRBJ1-1; 9 bases match TRBD1. There are 16 residues in the CDR3. J was trimmed by 1 base and V by 3 bases; bases with no gene match: 6. Germline V CDR1 and CDR2: SGHAT, FQNNGV. CDR3 nucleotides: TGTGCCAGCAGCTTCTATAAACAGGGGGCGAACACTGAAGCTTTCTTT. Its translation is CASSFYKQGANTEAFF. Using reference TRBV11-2 and TRBJ1-1 for the parts outside the CDR3, the full variable domain is EAGVAQSPRYKIIEKRQSVAFWCNPISGHATLYWYQQILGQGPKLLIQFQNNGVVDDSQLPKDRFSAERLKGVDSTLKIQPAKLEDSAVYLCASSFYKQGANTEAFFGQGTRLTVV.

This clone appeared a single time. This chain connects TRBV3-1 (or the pseudogene TRBV3-2) to TRBJ1-1; TRBD1 matches at 9 bases. The V segment lost 3 bases and the J segment 0 bases; nucleotides outside the gene matches: 2. Germline V gives CDR1 LGHDT, CDR2 YNNKEL (reference sequence). The CDR3 spans 15 residues. The CDR3 nucleotides read TGTGCCAGCAGCCACCGGGACAGGGTGAACACTGAAGCTTTCTTT. Protein product: CASSHRDRVNTEAFF.

This clone was counted only a few times. This sequence joins TRBV20-1 and TRBJ1-3; D not resolved. The CDR3 has 11 amino acids. V lost 5 bases and J lost 3, with 5 bases in between. The germline V gene encodes CDR1 DFQATT and CDR2 SNEGSKA (reference sequence). The CDR3 region has the DNA TGCAGTGCTCGCAGTGGAAACACCATATATTTT. Its protein product is CSARSGNTIYF.

V usage is TRBV5-4 and J usage is TRBJ2-1; tentative D call: TRBD1 (5 bases). Germline V lookup: CDR1 SGHNT, CDR2 YYREEE (reference sequence). V gave up 0 bases and J gave up 3 bases, with 7 bases separating them. CDR3 length: 14 amino acids. In DNA, the CDR3 is TGTGCCAGCAGCTTGGCTCAGGGCTACAATGAGCAGTTCTTC. This translates into CASSLAQGYNEQFF.

This clone occurred many times. The rearrangement uses TRBV5-1 and TRBJ1-1; TRBD1 might be the D (5 bases). The V end was cut by 3 bases, the J end by 1 base, with 10 bases between. Germline V gene data show CDR1 as SGHRS and CDR2 as YFSETQ. There are 14 residues in the CDR3. CDR3 protein: CASSWGQRNTEAFF. In nucleotides, the CDR3 is TGCGCCAGCAGCTGGGGCCAGCGGAACACTGAAGCTTTCTTT.

In its sample, this clone was seen a few times. The chain employs TRBV11-3 and TRBJ1-1, with 8 bases lining up with TRBD1. V shed 4 bases and J 4 bases; nucleotides not matched to a gene: 5. CDR3 length equals 14 residues. Germline V lookup: CDR1 SGHNT, CDR2 YENEEA. CDR3 coding DNA: TGTGCCAGCAGCTCTCAGGGGGCGAGCACTGAAGCTTTCTTT. This encodes CASSSQGASTEAFF.

The J gene is TRBJ2-5, the V gene TRBV5-6; 11 bases align to TRBD1. This CDR3 contains 15 residues. The V gene's germline CDR1 is SGHDT and CDR2 YYEEEE. V was pared by 4 bases and J by 4 bases, with 6 bases of the junction left unmatched. CDR3 DNA sequence: TGTGCCAGCAGCCCGGACAGGGGGCTTGGAGAGACCCAGTACTTC. Translated: CASSPDRGLGETQYF.

CDR3: CAGGQDSGNTIYF. The DNA for the CDR3 is TGTGCCGGAGGACAGGACTCTGGAAACACCATATATTTT. J is TRBJ1-3 and V is TRBV5-4; TRBD1 aligns across 7 bases. Trimming removed 10 bases from V and 0 bases from J; junction bases left unmatched: 4. CDR3 length equals 13 residues. Germline V gene data show CDR1 as SGHNT and CDR2 as YYREEE (reference sequence).

The chain is built from TRBV9 and TRBJ1-2; D call uncertain. This CDR3 has 14 amino acids. Germline CDR1 and CDR2: SGDLS and YYNGEE. With 0 bases removed from V and 7 bases from J, the gap between germline ends came to 13 bases. The CDR3 is CASSVAGKTAGYTF. CDR3 nucleotide sequence: TGTGCCAGCAGCGTAGCCGGGAAAACGGCTGGCTACACCTTC. Drawing the rest from reference TRBV9 and TRBJ1-2, the complete variable domain is DSGVTQTPKHLITATGQRVTLRCSPRSGDLSVYWYQQSLDQGLQFLIQYYNGEERAKGNILERFSAQQFPDLHSELNLSSLELGDSALYFCASSVAGKTAGYTFGSGTRLTVV.

This clone was counted only a few times. The chain links TRBV3-1 (or the pseudogene TRBV3-2) to TRBJ1-1; a weak D match, TRBD1 (6 bases). The V gene's germline CDR1 is LGHDT and CDR2 YNNKEL (reference sequence). The CDR3 loop spans 11 amino acids. Trimming stripped 10 bases from V and 5 bases from J, with 11 bases between. The chain's CDR3 is CATTGKTEAFF. The CDR3, as DNA: TGTGCCACCACAGGGAAAACTGAAGCTTTCTTT.

This chain connects TRBV6-2 or TRBV6-3 to TRBJ1-2, with 9 bases matching TRBD1. J lost 4 bases, V lost 2 bases, and 5 bases had no gene match. This CDR3 contains 15 residues. Germline CDR1 and CDR2: MNHEY and SVGEGT. CDR3 in amino acids: CASSYKDRGVYGYTF. The CDR3 DNA reads as TGTGCCAGCAGTTACAAGGACAGGGGTGTCTATGGCTACACCTTC.

V and J are TRBV4-2 and TRBJ1-5; D is possibly TRBD1 (5 bases). The V end was cut by 0 bases, the J end by 5 bases, with 11 bases between. The CDR3 contains 15 residues. Looked up from germline, CDR1 is LGHNA and CDR2 is YNFKEQ. The CDR3 loop is CASSQDPGGDQPQHF. For the CDR3, the DNA is TGTGCCAGCAGCCAAGATCCGGGAGGGGATCAGCCCCAGCATTTT.

The rearrangement uses TRBV7-9 and TRBJ1-4, with 7 nucleotides matching TRBD1. J gave up 2 bases and V 5 bases, and 5 bases lay outside the gene matches. Germline loops: CDR1 SEHNR, CDR2 FQNEAQ (reference sequence). The CDR3 has 15 amino acids. This CDR3 reads CASSTQGRTNEKLFF. The CDR3 DNA reads TGTGCCAGCAGCACACAGGGGAGGACTAATGAAAAACTGTTTTTT.

The chain joins TRBV7-3 to TRBJ2-7; 9 nucleotides match TRBD2. The V gene end was trimmed by 5 bases and the J gene end by 6 bases; junction bases not matched to a gene: 11. Germline CDR1 is SGHTA and CDR2 is FQGTGA. The CDR3 runs 15 residues. CDR3 amino acids: CASSPRGGGALEQYF. The DNA of the CDR3 is TGTGCCAGCAGCCCCCGCGGCGGGGGGGCCCTCGAGCAGTACTTC.